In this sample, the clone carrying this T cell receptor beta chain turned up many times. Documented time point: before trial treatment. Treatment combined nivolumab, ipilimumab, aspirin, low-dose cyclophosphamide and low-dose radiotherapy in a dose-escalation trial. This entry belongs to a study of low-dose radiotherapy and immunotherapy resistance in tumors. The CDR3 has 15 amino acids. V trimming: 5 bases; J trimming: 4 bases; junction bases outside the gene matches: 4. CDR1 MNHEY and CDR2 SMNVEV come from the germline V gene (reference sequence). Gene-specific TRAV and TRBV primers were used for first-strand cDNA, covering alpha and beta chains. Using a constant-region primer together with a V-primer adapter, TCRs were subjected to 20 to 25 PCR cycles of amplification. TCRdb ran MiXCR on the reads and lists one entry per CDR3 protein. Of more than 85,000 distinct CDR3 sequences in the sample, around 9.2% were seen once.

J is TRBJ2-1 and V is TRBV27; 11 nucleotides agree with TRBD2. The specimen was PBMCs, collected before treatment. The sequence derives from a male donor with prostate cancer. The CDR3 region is CASSPGLAAYNEQFF. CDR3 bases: TGTGCCAGCAGTCCGGGACTAGCGGCGTACAATGAGCAGTTCTTC.